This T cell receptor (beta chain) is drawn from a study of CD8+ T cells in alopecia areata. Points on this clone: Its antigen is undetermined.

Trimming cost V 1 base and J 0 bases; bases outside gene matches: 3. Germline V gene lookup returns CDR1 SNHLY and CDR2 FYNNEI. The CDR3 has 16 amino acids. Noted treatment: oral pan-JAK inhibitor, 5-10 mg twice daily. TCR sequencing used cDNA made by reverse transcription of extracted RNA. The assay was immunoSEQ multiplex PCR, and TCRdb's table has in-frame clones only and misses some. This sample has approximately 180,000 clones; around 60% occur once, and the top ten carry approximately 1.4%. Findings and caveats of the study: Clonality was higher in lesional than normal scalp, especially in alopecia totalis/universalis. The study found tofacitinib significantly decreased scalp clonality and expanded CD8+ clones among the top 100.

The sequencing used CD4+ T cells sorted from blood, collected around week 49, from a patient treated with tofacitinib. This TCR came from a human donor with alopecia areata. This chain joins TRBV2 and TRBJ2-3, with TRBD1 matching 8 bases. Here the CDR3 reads CASSEVDRGSTDTQYF. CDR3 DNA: TGTGCCAGCAGTGAAGTCGACAGGGGAAGCACAGATACGCAGTATTTT.